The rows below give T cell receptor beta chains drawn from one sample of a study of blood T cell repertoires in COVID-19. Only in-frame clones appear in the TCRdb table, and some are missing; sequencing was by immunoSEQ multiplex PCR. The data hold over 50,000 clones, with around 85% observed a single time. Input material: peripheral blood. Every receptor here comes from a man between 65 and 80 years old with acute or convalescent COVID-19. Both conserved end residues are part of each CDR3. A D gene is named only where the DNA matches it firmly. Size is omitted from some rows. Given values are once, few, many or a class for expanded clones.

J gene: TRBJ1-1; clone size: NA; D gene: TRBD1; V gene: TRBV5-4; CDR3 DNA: TGTGCCAGCAGCTTGACAGGACAGGGTAACACTGAAGCTTTCTTT; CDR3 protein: CASSLTGQGNTEAFF
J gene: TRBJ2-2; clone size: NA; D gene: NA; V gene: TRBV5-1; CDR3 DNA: TGCGCCAGCAGCTTGGACACCTACACCGGGGAGCTGTTTTTT; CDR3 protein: CASSLDTYTGELFF
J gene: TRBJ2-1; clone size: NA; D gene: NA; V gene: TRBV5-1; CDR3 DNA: TGCGCCAGCAGCTTATTCGGGGGGCATGACAATGAGCAGTTCTTC; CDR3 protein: CASSLFGGHDNEQFF
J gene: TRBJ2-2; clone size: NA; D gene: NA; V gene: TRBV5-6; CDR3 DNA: TGTGCCAGCAGCTCACGACAGGCGAAGCAGGACGGGGAGCTGTTTTTT; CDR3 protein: CASSSRQAKQDGELFF
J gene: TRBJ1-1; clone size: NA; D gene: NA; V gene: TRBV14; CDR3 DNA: TGTGCCAGCAGCCAAGCGGGCGGGACTGAAGCTTTCTTT; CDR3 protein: CASSQAGGTEAFF
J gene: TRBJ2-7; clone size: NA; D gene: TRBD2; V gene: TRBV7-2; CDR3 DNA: TGTGCCAGCAGCTTAGTGAATAGCGGGGACTACGAGCAGTACTTC; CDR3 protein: CASSLVNSGDYEQYF
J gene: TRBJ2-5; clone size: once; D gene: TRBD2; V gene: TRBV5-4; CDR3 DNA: TGTGCCAGCAGCTTGAGTCTAGCGGCCCAAGAGACCCAGTACTTC; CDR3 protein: CASSLSLAAQETQYF
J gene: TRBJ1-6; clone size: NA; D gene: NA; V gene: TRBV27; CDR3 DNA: TGTGCCAGCACTAGACGGGGTTCAAATTCACCCCTCCACTTT; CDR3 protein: CASTRRGSNSPLHF
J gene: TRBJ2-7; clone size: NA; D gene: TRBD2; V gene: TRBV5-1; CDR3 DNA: TGCGCCAGCAGACCTCGATGGGGGGGAATCGCCTACGAGCAGTACTTC; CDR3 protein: CASRPRWGGIAYEQYF
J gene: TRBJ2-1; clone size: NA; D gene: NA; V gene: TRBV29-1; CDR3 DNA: TGCAGCGTTAGAAGGGGATCTTACAATGAGCAGTTCTTC; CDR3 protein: CSVRRGSYNEQFF
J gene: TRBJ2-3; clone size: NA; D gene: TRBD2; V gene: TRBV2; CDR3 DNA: TGTGCCAGCAGTGAAGGTCCTAGCGGGGGTGATACGCAGTATTTT; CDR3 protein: CASSEGPSGGDTQYF
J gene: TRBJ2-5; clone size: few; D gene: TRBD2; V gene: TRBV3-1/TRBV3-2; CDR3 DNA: TGTGCCAGCAGCATTAGCGGGGGGGCTGAGACCCAGTACTTC; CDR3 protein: CASSISGGAETQYF
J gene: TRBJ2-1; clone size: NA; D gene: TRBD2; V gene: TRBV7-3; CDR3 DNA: TGTGCCAGCAGCCTTCTAGCGGGGGGAAGCTCCTACAATGAGCAGTTCTTC; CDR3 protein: CASSLLAGGSSYNEQFF
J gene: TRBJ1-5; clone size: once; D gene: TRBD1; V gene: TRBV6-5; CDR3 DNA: TGTGCCAGCAGTTTGGGGACAGGCGGGCAGCCCCAGCATTTT; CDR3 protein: CASSLGTGGQPQHF
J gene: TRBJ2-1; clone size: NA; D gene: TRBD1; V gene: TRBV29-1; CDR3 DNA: TGCAGCGTAGGACAGGTCGGTCAGCAGTTCTTC; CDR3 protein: CSVGQVGQQFF
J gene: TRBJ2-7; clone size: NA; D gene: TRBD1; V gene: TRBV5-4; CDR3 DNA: TGTGCCAGCAGCTTAAGTCCAGGGACAGGGGTCTACGAGCAGTACTTC; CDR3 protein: CASSLSPGTGVYEQYF
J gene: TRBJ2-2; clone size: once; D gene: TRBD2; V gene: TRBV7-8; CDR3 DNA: TGTGCCAGCAGCTTATACAGCGGGGCGAACACCGGGGAGCTGTTTTTT; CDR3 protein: CASSLYSGANTGELFF
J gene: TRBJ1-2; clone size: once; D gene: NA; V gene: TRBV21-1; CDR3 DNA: TGTGCCAGCAGCCCCCGACAGGTATCTAACTATGGCTACACCTTC; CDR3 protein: CASSPRQVSNYGYTF
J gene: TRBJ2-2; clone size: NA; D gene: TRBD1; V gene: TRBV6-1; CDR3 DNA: TGTGCCAGCAGTGTTATATACCCGGGACAGGGGGACACCGGGGAGCTGTTTTTT; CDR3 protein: CASSVIYPGQGDTGELFF
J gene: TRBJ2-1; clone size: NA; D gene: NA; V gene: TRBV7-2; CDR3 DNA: TGTGCCAGCAGCCTCACTAGATCGGACTTGGGTGAGCAGTTCTTC; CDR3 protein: CASSLTRSDLGEQFF